The clone carrying this T cell receptor beta chain was seen a single time. Other nucleotide sequences in the sample specify the same CDR3. These data come from a study of shared clonotypes between healthy human individuals. As for the study in general: Three CD4 naive, three CD4 memory, two CD8 naive and one CD8 memory plate were used per donor.

Trimming took off 4 bases at V and 2 bases at J, with 9 bases between the two ends. The germline gives CDR1 SGHRS, CDR2 YFSETQ. The CDR3 length is 14 residues. Measured with immunoSEQ multiplex PCR; TCRdb has only the in-frame clones, and not every one. The sample includes about 2.4 million clones, 85% to 95% seen only once; the top ten take roughly 0.14%. Sequenced: naive CD4+ T cells sorted from blood. Subset here: CD45RA+ positively selected. The chain combines TRBV5-1 with TRBJ2-2; perhaps TRBD1 as D (5 bases). The receptor's source is a man aged 18 to 30 in good health. This chain's CDR3 is CASSLQGNTGELFF. DNA for the CDR3: TGCGCCAGCAGCCTCCAGGGTAACACCGGGGAGCTGTTTTTT.